The 18 T cell receptor beta chains reported below all come from one sample, sequenced in a study of neurological immune-mediated disorders. Via MiXCR, TCRdb re-called the 5' RACE reads, giving one row per CDR3 protein. The sample holds around 15,000 distinct CDR3 sequences; 3% to 3.5% are singletons and the top ten take roughly 21%. The sequencing input was CD8+ T cells from blood. The receptors were sampled from a middle-aged woman in good health.

Ten or more counts support this clonotype. This sequence joins TRBV18 and TRBJ1-2; unclear D gene. The CDR3 is made up of 15 amino acids. Germline V gene sequence: CDR1 KGHSH, CDR2 LQKENI. V lost 4 bases to trimming and J lost 5 bases, with 17 bases between them. The CDR3 protein is CASSLITGRRYGYTF. The CDR3 DNA is TGTGCCAGCTCACTCATCACCGGGAGAAGGTATGGCTACACCTTC.

This clonotype appeared many times. This chain connects TRBV4-1 to TRBJ1-1; 7 bases match TRBD1. The V gene end was trimmed by 1 base and the J gene end by 0 bases; junction bases not matched to a gene: 5. Per the germline V gene, CDR1 is MGHRA and CDR2 is YSYEKL. This CDR3 spans 16 amino acids. CDR3 protein: CASSQGVTGLNTEAFF. The CDR3 DNA follows: TGCGCCAGCAGCCAAGGCGTGACAGGGCTGAACACTGAAGCTTTCTTT.

This clonotype was counted ten times or more. This rearrangement joins TRBV12-3 or TRBV12-4 to TRBJ2-1, with 11 bases identical to TRBD2. V lost 7 bases to trimming and J lost 1 base; unmatched junction nucleotides: 9. The CDR3 extends over 17 amino acids. CDR3 DNA: TGTGCCAGCACCCTAGGGACTAGCGGCCCGTCCTACAATGAGCAGTTCTTC. It encodes CASTLGTSGPSYNEQFF.

This clonotype was counted ten times or more. The gene calls are TRBV27 and TRBJ2-2; D assignment may be TRBD1 or TRBD2 (5 bases each). Germline assignment: CDR1 MNHEY and CDR2 SMNVEV (reference sequence). The CDR3 consists of 16 residues. V shed 5 bases and J shed 0 bases, with 13 bases lying between them. The CDR3 is CASSDGTNANTGELFF. CDR3 sequence (DNA): TGTGCCAGCAGTGACGGGACGAATGCGAACACCGGGGAGCTGTTTTTT.

Many counts were recorded for this clonotype. The chain links TRBV29-1 to TRBJ2-7; 10 bases are shared with TRBD1. Germline CDR1 is SQVTM and CDR2 is ANQGSEA. The CDR3 extends over 16 amino acids. Trimming removed 2 bases from V and 4 bases from J; junction bases left unmatched: 11. CDR3 sequence reads: CSVEFSFGQGDYEQYF. Here the CDR3 DNA reads TGCAGCGTTGAATTCTCTTTTGGACAGGGGGATTACGAGCAGTACTTC.

This clonotype was counted many times. V usage is TRBV6-5 and J usage is TRBJ1-4; TRBD1 is a possible D gene (5 bases). The V and J ends lost 8 bases and 3 bases respectively, with 19 bases between them. This CDR3 region has 16 residues. CDR1 is MNHEY and CDR2 is SVGAGI in the germline V gene. The CDR3 DNA reads as TGTGCCAGCCATCCCGACCCAGGGATGTCTAATGAAAAACTGTTTTTT. This translates into CASHPDPGMSNEKLFF.

This clonotype was counted at least ten times. The chain couples TRBV7-3 to TRBJ2-3; D not certain. V was trimmed by 5 bases and J by 5 bases, leaving 8 bases between them. Germline CDR1 and CDR2: SGHTA and FQGTGA. The CDR3 contains 12 residues. CDR3 sequence (DNA): TGTGCCAGCAGCCTGCATGAAGATACGCAGTATTTT. Its protein product is CASSLHEDTQYF.

This clonotype appeared many times. The chain uses TRBV10-3 and TRBJ2-2; D gene unclear. This CDR3 spans 18 amino acids. The germline V and J ends were trimmed by 0 bases and 3 bases, with 17 bases remaining between them. Germline CDR1 reads ENHRY; CDR2 reads SYGVKD. DNA of the CDR3: TGTGCCATCAGTGAGTCGAAGGTTGATACAGCCTACACCGGGGAGCTGTTTTTT. This codes for CAISESKVDTAYTGELFF.

This clonotype was observed many times. This sequence joins TRBV28 and TRBJ2-7; tentatively, D is TRBD1 (5 bases). Germline assignment: CDR1 MDHEN and CDR2 SYDVKM. CDR3 size: 13 residues. The CDR3 DNA follows: TGTGCTACAACGACCAGGGAACCCTACGAGCAGTACTTC. This sequence encodes CATTTREPYEQYF.

This clonotype was picked up many times. This rearrangement joins TRBV5-1 to TRBJ2-4; the match to TRBD1 covers 11 bases. The CDR3 has 17 residues. J lost 1 base, V lost 2 bases, and 5 bases had no gene match. Germline V lookup: CDR1 SGHRS, CDR2 YFSETQ. As DNA, the CDR3 is TGCGCCAGCAGCTTTGGACAGGGGGCGCTGGCCAAAAACATTCAGTACTTC. Translated, it gives CASSFGQGALAKNIQYF.

This clonotype was observed at least ten times. The chain has TRBV30 and TRBJ2-7, with D maybe TRBD1 (6 bases). The V and J ends lost 0 bases and 3 bases respectively, with 9 bases between them. CDR3 length: 13 residues. In germline, CDR1 is GTSNPN, CDR2 SVGIG (reference sequence). The chain's CDR3 is CAWSVDRYYEQYF. In DNA, the CDR3 is TGTGCCTGGAGTGTCGACAGGTACTACGAGCAGTACTTC.

This clonotype was seen at least ten times. The chain recombines TRBV19 with TRBJ2-1, with 10 bases fitting TRBD2. CDR1 is LNHDA and CDR2 is SQIVND in the germline V gene (reference sequence). The CDR3 totals 15 residues. With 3 bases clipped from V and 7 bases from J, the junction kept 6 bases outside the gene matches. CDR3 in amino acids: CASSIAASGSNEQFF. DNA for the CDR3: TGTGCCAGTAGTATCGCGGCTAGCGGGAGTAATGAGCAGTTCTTC. Supplemented by reference TRBV19 and TRBJ2-1, the full variable domain reads DGGITQSPKYLFRKEGQNVTLSCEQNLNHDAMYWYRQDPGQGLRLIYYSQIVNDFQKGDIAEGYSVSREKKESFPLTVTSAQKNPTAFYLCASSIAASGSNEQFFGPGTRLTVL.

Ten or more counts support this clonotype. Mismatch with germline at one junction end may stem from a read error. The chain carries TRBV3-1 and TRBJ2-1; D might be TRBD1 or TRBD2, each matching 6 bases. This CDR3 has 12 amino acids. Germline loops: CDR1 LGHDT, CDR2 YNNKEL (reference sequence). This CDR3 is CVSSQEGGRQFF. The CDR3 DNA is TGTGTCAGCAGCCAAGAGGGGGGCCGGCAGTTCTTC.

Many counts were recorded for this clonotype. This chain connects TRBV29-1 to TRBJ2-1; 9 bases are a match to TRBD2. Germline V gene data show CDR1 as SQVTM and CDR2 as ANQGSEA. The CDR3 loop spans 15 amino acids. This chain's CDR3 is CSPRGLAGTYNEQFF. The CDR3 region has the DNA TGCAGTCCGAGGGGGCTAGCGGGGACCTACAATGAGCAGTTCTTC.

This clonotype was counted at least ten times. The chain links TRBV29-1 to TRBJ2-5; maybe TRBD1 (6 bases). The CDR3 runs 12 residues. Trimming took 3 bases from V and 3 from J, leaving 8 bases between them. The V gene's germline CDR1 is SQVTM and CDR2 ANQGSEA. In nucleotides, the CDR3 is TGCAGCGTTGAGGGGGCAGAAGAGACCCAGTACTTC. Encoded protein: CSVEGAEETQYF.

This clonotype appeared many times. The chain links TRBV5-1 to TRBJ2-7; TRBD2 aligns across 7 bases. This CDR3 contains 15 residues. After removal of 0 bases from V and 0 bases from J, the junction contained 3 bases not matched to a gene. The germline gives CDR1 SGHRS, CDR2 YFSETQ. For the CDR3, the DNA is TGCGCCAGCAGCTTGGCCGGGGGGAGCTCCTACGAGCAGTACTTC. Its translation: CASSLAGGSSYEQYF.

This clonotype was detected ten times or more. The J gene is TRBJ1-2, the V gene TRBV25-1; D is unclear. Per germline, CDR1 MGHDK and CDR2 SYGVNS. CDR3 length: 10 residues. The ends were cut back, 8 bases at V and 2 bases at J, with 3 bases in the middle. In DNA form, the CDR3 reads TGTGCCAGCTCAAACTATGGCTACACCTTC. Its translation is CASSNYGYTF.

In its sample, this clonotype was seen many times. V and J are TRBV12-3 or TRBV12-4 and TRBJ1-3; 7 bases line up with TRBD1. This CDR3 is 14 amino acids long. V lost 7 bases, J lost 7 bases, and 10 bases stayed unmatched. The CDR3 coding sequence is TGTGCCAGCACCTGGACAGGTTGGCGGAACACCATATATTTT. Residues: CASTWTGWRNTIYF.